This T cell receptor beta chain was identified during a study of T cells after somatic rescue of genetic block. The assay was immunoSEQ multiplex PCR, and TCRdb's table has in-frame clones only and misses some. The profile shows tens of thousands of clones, roughly 90% of them singletons. The CDR3 runs to 15 residues. Trimming cost V 4 bases and J 0 bases; bases outside gene matches: 6. Per the germline V gene, CDR1 is MNHEY and CDR2 is SVGAGI. The sample was peripheral blood mononuclear cells (PBMCs). The clonotype comes from a man aged 40-49 years. The V gene is TRBV6-5, the J gene TRBJ2-7; 7 nucleotides match TRBD2. CDR3 loop: CASSSASGFSYEQYF. CDR3 coding DNA: TGTGCCAGCAGTTCAGCTAGCGGCTTCTCCTACGAGCAGTACTTC.